This T cell receptor (beta chain) was profiled in a study of shared clonotypes between healthy human individuals. Whole-study context: Used for every donor were three CD4 naive, three CD4 memory, two CD8 naive and one CD8 memory plate. Study results and limitations: Relative to clonotypes present in all four donors, those not shared had lower generation probabilities. Only blood underwent sampling, and tissue repertoires likely differ.

Assay used: immunoSEQ multiplex PCR; TCRdb lists only in-frame clones, some missing. The sample has a few hundred thousand clones; under 80% are singletons. The CDR3 consists of 15 residues. Germline V lookup: CDR1 SGHRS, CDR2 YFSETQ. V shed 3 bases, J shed 5 bases, and the junction held 10 bases outside the gene matches. A remark on this clone: Its antigen is not known.

Sequencing input: memory CD4+ T cells sorted from blood. Sample subset: CD45RA-negative fraction. This receptor was taken from a man aged 25 to 40 in good health. The chain combines TRBV5-1 with TRBJ1-1, with TRBD1 identical over 7 bases. The CDR3 region has the DNA TGCGCCAGCAGCTCGGGCCGACAGGGTCTAACTGAAGCTTTCTTT. This encodes CASSSGRQGLTEAFF.